These T cell receptor beta chains were read from a single sample in a study of shared clonotypes between healthy human individuals. Sequenced by immunoSEQ multiplex PCR; TCRdb stores in-frame clones only, minus some. The sample contains 2 million to 2.5 million clones, more than 85% of which appear only once. The specimen sequenced was naive CD4+ T cells from PBMCs. The receptor set was obtained from a man younger than 35 in good health. Some clones in this sample may be carry-over from other donors' samples. CDR3s include the opening cysteine and the closing phenylalanine or tryptophan. Fields, in order: CDR3 protein, CDR3 DNA, J gene, clone size, V gene, CDR3 length, D gene. A D gene is named only where the DNA matches it firmly. Some rows have no size entry. The others give once, few or many, or a class for an expanded clone.

CDR3: CASSSGQGAWTQYF
DNA: TGTGCCAGCAGTTCGGGACAGGGGGCGTGGACCCAGTACTTC
J: TRBJ2-5
size: .
V: TRBV11-1
length: 14
D: TRBD1

CDR3: CASSLGQRQETQYF
DNA: TGTGCCAGCAGCTTGGGACAGCGACAAGAGACCCAGTACTTC
J: TRBJ2-5
size: .
V: TRBV5-4
length: 14
D: .

CDR3: CASSPGLAKETQYF
DNA: TGCGCCAGCAGCCCGGGACTAGCGAAAGAGACCCAGTACTTC
J: TRBJ2-5
size: .
V: TRBV5-1
length: 14
D: TRBD2

CDR3: CASSLYHLAGYNEQFF
DNA: TGCGCCAGCAGCTTGTATCACCTAGCGGGGTACAATGAGCAGTTCTTC
J: TRBJ2-1
size: .
V: TRBV5-1
length: 16
D: TRBD2

CDR3: CASSLGTGSTDTQYF
DNA: TGTGCCAGCAGCTTAGGGACTGGGAGCACAGATACGCAGTATTTT
J: TRBJ2-3
size: .
V: TRBV7-2
length: 15
D: .

CDR3: CASRGVGWDYGYTF
DNA: TGTGCCAGCAGGGGGGTAGGGTGGGACTATGGCTACACCTTC
J: TRBJ1-2
size: .
V: TRBV6-1
length: 14
D: .

CDR3: CASSSSITGGAGANVLTF
DNA: TGCGCCAGCAGCTCCTCTATAACAGGGGGCGCTGGGGCCAACGTCCTGACTTTC
J: TRBJ2-6
size: .
V: TRBV5-1
length: 18
D: TRBD1

CDR3: CASRRTQGIEQFF
DNA: TGTGCCAGCAGGCGGACACAGGGGATTGAGCAGTTCTTC
J: TRBJ2-1
size: .
V: TRBV2
length: 13
D: TRBD1

CDR3: CASSLQGAETGELFF
DNA: TGTGCCAGCAGCTTGCAGGGCGCGGAAACCGGGGAGCTGTTTTTT
J: TRBJ2-2
size: .
V: TRBV5-4
length: 15
D: .

CDR3: CASSGGIEEKLFF
DNA: TGTGCCAGCTCGGGGGGAATCGAGGAAAAACTGTTTTTT
J: TRBJ1-4
size: once
V: TRBV18
length: 13
D: .

CDR3: CASSLLRGFNEQFF
DNA: TGTGCCAGCAGCCTCCTGAGGGGTTTCAATGAGCAGTTCTTC
J: TRBJ2-1
size: .
V: TRBV7-2
length: 14
D: .

CDR3: CASSPPRVGYNEQFF
DNA: TGCGCCAGCAGTCCCCCACGGGTAGGATACAATGAGCAGTTCTTC
J: TRBJ2-1
size: .
V: TRBV23-1
length: 15
D: .

CDR3: CASSLGGRGQGNPEAFF
DNA: TGTGCCAGCAGCTTAGGGGGTAGGGGACAGGGAAACCCTGAAGCTTTCTTT
J: TRBJ1-1
size: .
V: TRBV7-9
length: 17
D: TRBD1

CDR3: CASSVGGSTSGNTIYF
DNA: TGTGCCAGCAGCGTAGGGGGCAGCACTTCTGGAAACACCATATATTTT
J: TRBJ1-3
size: once
V: TRBV9
length: 16
D: .

CDR3: CASSFVEF
DNA: TGTGCCAGCAGCTTTGTTGAATTT
J: TRBJ2-3
size: .
V: TRBV12-1
length: 8
D: .

CDR3: CASRLDRGRETQYF
DNA: TGTGCCAGCAGGCTGGACAGGGGGCGGGAGACCCAGTACTTC
J: TRBJ2-5
size: .
V: TRBV6-5
length: 14
D: TRBD1

CDR3: CASSQDADRVPEAFF
DNA: TGTGCCAGCAGCCAGGACGCCGACAGGGTACCTGAAGCTTTCTTT
J: TRBJ1-1
size: .
V: TRBV4-2
length: 15
D: TRBD1

CDR3: CAITAYAGTRRDYGYTF
DNA: TGTGCCATCACTGCTTACGCGGGGACCCGGAGGGACTATGGCTACACCTTC
J: TRBJ1-2
size: .
V: TRBV10-3
length: 17
D: .

CDR3: CAIRGTGENYEQYF
DNA: TGTGCCATCAGAGGGACAGGGGAAAACTACGAGCAGTACTTC
J: TRBJ2-7
size: .
V: TRBV10-3
length: 14
D: TRBD1

CDR3: CASNKGGAGIGELFF
DNA: TGTGCCAGCAACAAAGGGGGCGCGGGTATCGGGGAGCTGTTTTTT
J: TRBJ2-2
size: once
V: TRBV9
length: 15
D: TRBD1

CDR3: CASSLEGRLSSITYEQYF
DNA: TGTGCCAGCAGCTTAGAGGGGAGGTTGTCGTCGATAACCTACGAGCAGTACTTC
J: TRBJ2-7
size: .
V: TRBV13
length: 18
D: .

CDR3: CASSERQGAGNEQFF
DNA: TGTGCCAGCAGTGAGCGGCAGGGGGCCGGTAATGAGCAGTTCTTC
J: TRBJ2-1
size: .
V: TRBV25-1
length: 15
D: TRBD1

CDR3: CAISEGQGAQEQYF
DNA: TGTGCCATCAGTGAAGGACAGGGGGCGCAGGAGCAGTACTTC
J: TRBJ2-7
size: once
V: TRBV10-3
length: 14
D: TRBD1

CDR3: CAISEAGGINQPQHF
DNA: TGTGCCATCAGTGAGGCAGGGGGTATCAATCAGCCCCAGCATTTT
J: TRBJ1-5
size: .
V: TRBV10-3
length: 15
D: TRBD1

CDR3: CASSVGAWQFF
DNA: TGTGCCAGCAGTGTTGGAGCTTGGCAGTTCTTC
J: TRBJ2-1
size: .
V: TRBV6-1
length: 11
D: .

CDR3: CASSAADHPTDTQYF
DNA: TGCGCCAGCAGCGCAGCGGACCACCCCACAGATACGCAGTATTTT
J: TRBJ2-3
size: .
V: TRBV5-1
length: 15
D: .

CDR3: CASSLARAGVYEQYF
DNA: TGTGCCAGCAGCTTGGCGCGGGCGGGAGTTTACGAGCAGTACTTC
J: TRBJ2-7
size: once
V: TRBV5-4
length: 15
D: TRBD2

CDR3: CASSAWTGNNQPQHF
DNA: TGTGCCAGCAGTGCCTGGACAGGGAATAATCAGCCCCAGCATTTT
J: TRBJ1-5
size: .
V: TRBV2
length: 15
D: TRBD1

CDR3: CAISPTSRTDTQYF
DNA: TGTGCCATCAGTCCTACTAGTCGCACAGATACGCAGTATTTT
J: TRBJ2-3
size: .
V: TRBV10-3
length: 14
D: .

CDR3: CASSSDIDGYTF
DNA: TGCGCCAGCAGCTCGGACATCGATGGCTACACCTTC
J: TRBJ1-2
size: few
V: TRBV5-1
length: 12
D: .

CDR3: CASSLLGLAGANTQYF
DNA: TGTGCCAGCAGCTTATTGGGACTAGCGGGAGCAAATACGCAGTATTTT
J: TRBJ2-3
size: .
V: TRBV7-3
length: 16
D: TRBD2

CDR3: CASSPTPGTSGNEQFF
DNA: TGTGCCAGCAGCCCAACGCCCGGGACTAGCGGCAATGAGCAGTTCTTC
J: TRBJ2-1
size: .
V: TRBV7-9
length: 16
D: TRBD2

CDR3: CASSSQSLQETQYF
DNA: TGTGCCAGCAGTTCGCAGTCCTTGCAAGAGACCCAGTACTTC
J: TRBJ2-5
size: .
V: TRBV27
length: 14
D: .

CDR3: CASSQMSGSGANVLTF
DNA: TGCGCCAGCAGCCAAATGTCGGGTTCTGGGGCCAACGTCCTGACTTTC
J: TRBJ2-6
size: .
V: TRBV5-1
length: 16
D: .

CDR3: CASSFNSVTSSYEQYF
DNA: TGTGCCAGCAGCTTTAATTCAGTGACTTCCTCCTACGAGCAGTACTTC
J: TRBJ2-7
size: .
V: TRBV11-2
length: 16
D: .

CDR3: CSVGPHLGNEQFF
DNA: TGCAGCGTGGGACCCCACCTGGGGAATGAGCAGTTCTTC
J: TRBJ2-1
size: .
V: TRBV29-1
length: 13
D: .

CDR3: CASSLTLLASYEQYF
DNA: TGTGCCAGCAGCTTAACGCTACTGGCCTCCTACGAGCAGTACTTC
J: TRBJ2-7
size: .
V: TRBV7-2
length: 15
D: .

CDR3: CSVAPQGGEQFF
DNA: TGCAGCGTTGCGCCACAGGGTGGGGAGCAGTTCTTC
J: TRBJ2-1
size: .
V: TRBV29-1
length: 12
D: .

CDR3: CASSPRGQAVEQYF
DNA: TGTGCCAGCAGCCCCCGGGGACAGGCAGTCGAGCAGTACTTC
J: TRBJ2-7
size: .
V: TRBV7-2
length: 14
D: TRBD1

CDR3: CASSLGTGAGNIQYF
DNA: TGTGCCAGCTCACTAGGGACAGGGGCAGGAAACATTCAGTACTTC
J: TRBJ2-4
size: .
V: TRBV18
length: 15
D: TRBD1

CDR3: CASRGPPGTSSPLYEQYF
DNA: TGTGCCAGCAGGGGCCCACCCGGGACTTCTTCCCCCCTCTACGAGCAGTACTTC
J: TRBJ2-7
size: .
V: TRBV5-4
length: 18
D: .

CDR3: CASSSRGTRLLGELFF
DNA: TGTGCCAGCAGTTCGCGCGGGACCAGATTGCTCGGGGAGCTGTTTTTT
J: TRBJ2-2
size: .
V: TRBV27
length: 16
D: .

CDR3: CSVGWGRETQYF
DNA: TGCAGCGTCGGTTGGGGCCGGGAGACCCAGTACTTC
J: TRBJ2-5
size: .
V: TRBV29-1
length: 12
D: .

CDR3: CASSYSGTGDSTIYF
DNA: TGTGCCAGCAGTTACTCGGGGACCGGTGATTCTACCATATATTTT
J: TRBJ1-3
size: .
V: TRBV6-5
length: 15
D: .

CDR3: CASSSETGAYGYTF
DNA: TGCGCCAGCAGCTCAGAGACAGGGGCGTATGGCTACACCTTC
J: TRBJ1-2
size: .
V: TRBV5-1
length: 14
D: TRBD1

CDR3: CASSPIAVSYEQYF
DNA: TGTGCCAGCAGCCCTATAGCGGTCTCCTACGAGCAGTACTTC
J: TRBJ2-7
size: once
V: TRBV28
length: 14
D: .

CDR3: CASSLDRVIYEQYF
DNA: TGTGCCAGCTCACTAGACAGGGTGATTTACGAGCAGTACTTC
J: TRBJ2-7
size: .
V: TRBV18
length: 14
D: TRBD1

CDR3: CASSLVSGGSYNEQFF
DNA: TGTGCCAGCAGCTTAGTTAGCGGGGGCTCCTACAATGAGCAGTTCTTC
J: TRBJ2-1
size: .
V: TRBV11-2
length: 16
D: TRBD2

CDR3: CASRSPRQGGYEQYF
DNA: TGTGCCAGCAGATCTCCACGACAGGGTGGCTACGAGCAGTACTTC
J: TRBJ2-7
size: .
V: TRBV28
length: 15
D: TRBD1

CDR3: CASRLGTSGSYEQYF
DNA: TGTGCCAGCAGACTGGGGACTAGCGGCTCCTACGAGCAGTACTTC
J: TRBJ2-7
size: .
V: TRBV6-6
length: 15
D: TRBD2

CDR3: CASSVGFPDTQYF
DNA: TGTGCCAGCAGCGTAGGATTCCCAGATACGCAGTATTTT
J: TRBJ2-3
size: .
V: TRBV9
length: 13
D: .

CDR3: CASRILATNYEQYF
DNA: TGTGCCAGCAGAATACTAGCGACAAACTACGAGCAGTACTTC
J: TRBJ2-7
size: .
V: TRBV11-2
length: 14
D: TRBD2

CDR3: CASSQENSGAHSYNEQFF
DNA: TGCGCCAGCAGCCAAGAAAATAGCGGGGCCCACTCCTACAATGAGCAGTTCTTC
J: TRBJ2-1
size: .
V: TRBV4-1
length: 18
D: TRBD2

CDR3: CASQTHLIDNEQFF
DNA: TGTGCCAGCCAGACCCACCTTATAGACAATGAGCAGTTCTTC
J: TRBJ2-1
size: .
V: TRBV6-1
length: 14
D: .

CDR3: CASSWGVFSYNEQFF
DNA: TGTGCCAGCAGTTGGGGAGTTTTCTCCTACAATGAGCAGTTCTTC
J: TRBJ2-1
size: .
V: TRBV25-1
length: 15
D: .

CDR3: CASSQARAGIMNTEAFF
DNA: TGTGCCAGCAGCCAAGCACGGGCAGGGATTATGAACACTGAAGCTTTCTTT
J: TRBJ1-1
size: .
V: TRBV14
length: 17
D: .

CDR3: CASSIGLERSEQFF
DNA: TGTGCCAGTAGTATTGGCCTGGAGAGAAGTGAGCAGTTCTTC
J: TRBJ2-1
size: .
V: TRBV19
length: 14
D: .

CDR3: CASSWTLSSYEQYF
DNA: TGTGCCAGCAGTTGGACACTAAGCTCCTACGAGCAGTACTTC
J: TRBJ2-7
size: .
V: TRBV6-1
length: 14
D: .

CDR3: CASRELTGRLMNTEAFF
DNA: TGTGCCAGCAGGGAACTAACAGGGCGTCTCATGAACACTGAAGCTTTCTTT
J: TRBJ1-1
size: .
V: TRBV2
length: 17
D: .

CDR3: CASSRTDSGNTIYF
DNA: TGTGCCAGCAGTAGGACAGACTCTGGAAACACCATATATTTT
J: TRBJ1-3
size: .
V: TRBV6-6
length: 14
D: .